The clone carrying this T cell receptor beta chain was picked up a small number of times. This specimen belongs to a study of human T cells and chemical hapten exposure. About the research overall: Diphenylcyclopropenone, dosed weekly to the scalp, was given to patients throughout the roughly 23-week study.

One entry per CDR3 protein, called by TCRdb with MiXCR from the RACE reads. The sample consists of more than 300,000 distinct CDR3 sequences, around 5.5% of them appearing once. Time point indicated: pre-sensitization, week 0. Treatment of the sample: therapeutic diphenylcyclopropenone sensitization with weekly scalp DPC. The sequencing here drew on whole blood, taken in connection with sensitization to the hapten diphenylcyclopropenone (DPC). This TCR was recovered from a woman aged 18-29 years with alopecia areata. Some clones in this sample may be carry-over from other donors' samples.

The CDR3 DNA reads as TGTGCCACCAGTGCTTGGGGGGCGCTCGGTGATACGCAGTATTTT. This codes for CATSAWGALGDTQYF. V and J are TRBV24-1 and TRBJ2-3; possibly TRBD1 or TRBD2 for D (6 bases each). This CDR3 is built from 15 residues. Trimming stripped 5 bases from V and 6 bases from J, with 17 bases between. The germline V gene has CDR1 KGHDR and CDR2 SFDVKD.